A selection of T cell receptor beta chains follows, all from one sample in a study of CD8 T cells in Susac syndrome. TCRdb reprocessed the immunoSEQ multiplex PCR reads with MiXCR, giving one entry per CDR3 protein. The profile shows about 130,000 distinct CDR3 sequences, more than 75% of them singletons. The material sequenced was CD8+ T cells from PBMCs. These TCRs come from a human donor with multiple sclerosis. CDR3s leave out the opening cysteine and the closing phenylalanine or tryptophan.

V: TRBV7-3
J: TRBJ2-2
CDR3: ASSLVHQPTGELF

V: TRBV10-2
J: TRBJ1-2
CDR3: ASSEAWGVGYT

V: TRBV25-1
J: TRBJ1-1
CDR3: ASSVGGASEAF

V: TRBV6-6
J: TRBJ2-1
CDR3: ASSSGLGREVQF

V: TRBV4-1
J: TRBJ2-2
CDR3: ASSHWEWERPGELF

V: TRBV25-1
J: TRBJ2-1
CDR3: ASSPLWLGQREGLDEQF

V: TRBV6-5
J: TRBJ1-2
CDR3: ASSPSGPIDGYT

V: TRBV11-2
J: TRBJ2-1
CDR3: ASSLEGTSGNEQF

V: TRBV3-1
J: TRBJ1-2
CDR3: ASSQYYGYT

V: TRBV21-1
J: TRBJ1-2
CDR3: ASSKGGRRGRHT

V: TRBV4-1
J: TRBJ2-1
CDR3: ASSQDWEGGLRNEQF

V: TRBV27
J: TRBJ2-7
CDR3: ASTSLAGPYEQY

V: TRBV27
J: TRBJ1-5
CDR3: ASSLGPGSNQPQH

V: TRBV24-1
J: TRBJ1-5
CDR3: ATSPGGGQPQH

V: TRBV9
J: TRBJ2-2
CDR3: ASSVGSSGRGSTGELF

V: TRBV7-6
J: TRBJ2-3
CDR3: ASSLQGLTDTQY